Here is one T cell receptor (beta chain) with its context. Profiling relied on immunoSEQ multiplex PCR, and the TCRdb table lists in-frame clones only, not all of them. There are over 45,000 clones in the sample; 85% to 95% occur only once, and 0.7% to 0.85% lies in the top ten. The sample is drawn from a study of control samples from healthy donors and cancer patients. Trimming cost V 2 bases and J 0 bases, with 16 bases left between them. CDR1 is GTSNPN, CDR2 SVGIG, per germline (reference sequence). This CDR3 contains 16 residues. The J gene is TRBJ1-1, the V gene TRBV30; D call uncertain. The source of this sequence is a man aged 25-40 years with colorectal cancer. The sequenced sample consisted of PBMCs. This CDR3 reads CAWSPVQRLMNTEAFF. The CDR3 nucleotides read TGTGCCTGGAGTCCAGTACAGAGACTCATGAACACTGAAGCTTTCTTT.